This entry lists 12 T cell receptor beta chains sequenced from one sample in a study of graft-versus-host responses after intestinal transplantation. The protocol was immunoSEQ multiplex PCR, while the TCRdb copy is restricted to in-frame clones and leaves out a portion. The sample holds tens of thousands of clones; around 89% are singletons and the top ten take around 0.3%. Antigen specificity for these receptors is unknown. The specimen comprised unstimulated CD4+ T cells sorted from spleen or lymph node cells, sampled before transplant. Receptors originate from a human donor who was the organ donor for an intestinal transplant.

The chain employs TRBV6-1 and TRBJ2-5; TRBD1 aligns across 7 bases. The junction had 8 bases not matched to a gene; V was cut back by 0 bases and J by 7 bases. The CDR3 covers 15 residues. Germline V gene data show CDR1 as MNHNS and CDR2 as SASEGT. The CDR3 nucleotides read TGTGCCAGCAGTGAAGCTCGGACAGGTGGAGGGACCCAGTACTTC. This encodes CASSEARTGGGTQYF.

V is TRBV6-5 and J is TRBJ1-3, with 7 bases fitting TRBD1. The V gene's germline CDR1 is MNHEY and CDR2 SVGAGI. V was pared by 6 bases and J by 8 bases, with 13 bases of the junction left unmatched. The CDR3 consists of 15 residues. CDR3 protein: CASSQSYSTGHTIYF. The CDR3 nucleotides read TGTGCCAGCAGCCAATCCTACTCGACAGGGCACACCATATATTTT.

The count of this clone is one. The gene calls are TRBV18 and TRBJ1-2, with 9 bases that match TRBD1. The J segment lost 6 bases and the V segment lost 1 base, leaving 0 bases of the junction unmatched. Germline V gene lookup returns CDR1 KGHSH and CDR2 LQKENI. The CDR3 sequence is 13 residues long. The chain's CDR3 is CASSPRTGDGYTF. The CDR3 DNA is TGTGCCAGCTCACCACGGACAGGGGATGGCTACACCTTC.

This clone was seen more than once but under ten times. This chain links TRBV5-8 with TRBJ1-2; D is ambiguous. Trimming shortened V by 3 bases and J by 0 bases, and 12 bases separated the two germline ends. The CDR3 spans 15 residues. Germline V gene sequence: CDR1 SGHTS, CDR2 YDEGEE. This CDR3 reads CASSSPIETNYGYTF. In nucleotides, the CDR3 is TGTGCCAGCAGCTCTCCAATTGAGACTAACTATGGCTACACCTTC.

The chain has TRBV11-2 and TRBJ1-5, with no clear D. The CDR3 loop spans 15 amino acids. CDR1 SGHAT and CDR2 FQNNGV come from the germline V gene. V lost 3 bases to trimming and J lost 3 bases, with 12 bases between them. This chain's CDR3 is CASSLGVGLNQPQHF. The DNA of the CDR3 is TGTGCCAGCAGCTTGGGAGTCGGGCTCAATCAGCCCCAGCATTTT.

Here the CDR3 reads CASSSLDRGRRYEQYF. The DNA for the CDR3 is TGTGCCAGCAGTTCCCTTGACAGGGGACGCCGTTACGAGCAGTACTTC. The chain uses TRBV6-5 and TRBJ2-7; 8 positions agree with TRBD1. J gave up 4 bases and V 4 bases, and 12 bases lay outside the gene matches. The length of the CDR3 is 16 residues. Germline loops: CDR1 MNHEY, CDR2 SVGAGI.

CDR3 region: CSVGTDNSNQPQHF. CDR3 nucleotide sequence: TGCAGCGTCGGGACAGATAATAGCAATCAGCCCCAGCATTTT. The rearrangement uses TRBV29-1 and TRBJ1-5, with 7 bases that match TRBD1. J was trimmed by 0 bases and V by 6 bases; bases with no gene match: 5. Germline loops: CDR1 SQVTM, CDR2 ANQGSEA. The CDR3 has 14 residues.

The rearrangement joins TRBV11-3 to TRBJ1-1; D call uncertain. V lost 0 bases to trimming and J lost 1 base, with 15 bases between them. Germline V lookup: CDR1 SGHNT, CDR2 YENEEA. This CDR3 spans 17 amino acids. The CDR3 region has the DNA TGTGCCAGCAGCTTAGACTTCCCTGTTGTAGCGAACACTGAAGCTTTCTTT. This codes for CASSLDFPVVANTEAFF.

The genes are TRBV7-2 and TRBJ2-7; 7 nucleotides match TRBD1. This CDR3 comprises 17 residues. V shed 2 bases and J 4 bases; nucleotides not matched to a gene: 14. Germline-derived CDR1 and CDR2 are SGHTA and FQGNSA. The CDR3, as DNA: TGTGCCAGCAGCTTATCCCGGGTGGTCCAGGGGGAGTACGAGCAGTACTTC. Translated, it gives CASSLSRVVQGEYEQYF.

The rearrangement joins TRBV15 to TRBJ1-1; the match to TRBD1 covers 12 bases. Germline values: CDR1 LNHNV, CDR2 YYDKDF (reference sequence). V lost 3 bases, J lost 10 bases, and 9 bases stayed unmatched. The CDR3 extends over 15 amino acids. The CDR3 is CATSRGLGQGARAFF. The CDR3 bases are TGTGCCACCAGCAGGGGTCTGGGACAGGGGGCGCGAGCTTTCTTT.

V usage is TRBV6-1 and J usage is TRBJ1-4; D gene unclear. V lost 6 bases and J lost 12, with 23 bases in between. The CDR3 length is 15 residues. CDR1 is MNHNS, CDR2 SASEGT, per germline. The CDR3 reads CASRDWVMKNGQLFF. In nucleotides, the CDR3 is TGTGCCAGCAGGGACTGGGTAATGAAAAACGGACAACTGTTTTTT.

The chain links TRBV10-3 to TRBJ1-5, with D possibly being TRBD1 (5 bases). Trimming took off 10 bases at V and 2 bases at J, with 15 bases between the two ends. The V gene's germline CDR1 is ENHRY and CDR2 SYGVKD. The CDR3 contains 14 residues. The CDR3 loop is CASGDVGGNQPQHF. The DNA of the CDR3 is TGTGCCAGCGGGGACGTGGGGGGCAATCAGCCCCAGCATTTT.